This T cell receptor (beta chain) was sequenced for a study of regulatory dendritic cells for organ transplantation. Trimming cost V 5 bases and J 6 bases, with 13 bases left between them. CDR1 and CDR2 from the germline V gene are KGHSH and LQKENI. The CDR3 runs to 13 residues. A remark on this clone: As yet, its antigen is unknown.

CFSE-labeled sorted T cells met regulatory or mature dendritic cells for 5 to 6 days. TCRdb keeps only in-frame clones here, not all; method: immunoSEQ multiplex PCR. The repertoire holds about 18,000 clones, with around 80% as singletons. The J gene is TRBJ1-2, the V gene TRBV18; tentative D call: TRBD1 (5 bases). Input material: memory CD4+ T cells from blood cultured with regulatory dendritic cells. The subset is: CD45RO+ memory T cells. This clonotype originated in a human donor in good health. CDR3: CASSNRGLDGYTF. Here the CDR3 DNA reads TGTGCCAGCTCAAATCGGGGCTTGGATGGCTACACCTTC.